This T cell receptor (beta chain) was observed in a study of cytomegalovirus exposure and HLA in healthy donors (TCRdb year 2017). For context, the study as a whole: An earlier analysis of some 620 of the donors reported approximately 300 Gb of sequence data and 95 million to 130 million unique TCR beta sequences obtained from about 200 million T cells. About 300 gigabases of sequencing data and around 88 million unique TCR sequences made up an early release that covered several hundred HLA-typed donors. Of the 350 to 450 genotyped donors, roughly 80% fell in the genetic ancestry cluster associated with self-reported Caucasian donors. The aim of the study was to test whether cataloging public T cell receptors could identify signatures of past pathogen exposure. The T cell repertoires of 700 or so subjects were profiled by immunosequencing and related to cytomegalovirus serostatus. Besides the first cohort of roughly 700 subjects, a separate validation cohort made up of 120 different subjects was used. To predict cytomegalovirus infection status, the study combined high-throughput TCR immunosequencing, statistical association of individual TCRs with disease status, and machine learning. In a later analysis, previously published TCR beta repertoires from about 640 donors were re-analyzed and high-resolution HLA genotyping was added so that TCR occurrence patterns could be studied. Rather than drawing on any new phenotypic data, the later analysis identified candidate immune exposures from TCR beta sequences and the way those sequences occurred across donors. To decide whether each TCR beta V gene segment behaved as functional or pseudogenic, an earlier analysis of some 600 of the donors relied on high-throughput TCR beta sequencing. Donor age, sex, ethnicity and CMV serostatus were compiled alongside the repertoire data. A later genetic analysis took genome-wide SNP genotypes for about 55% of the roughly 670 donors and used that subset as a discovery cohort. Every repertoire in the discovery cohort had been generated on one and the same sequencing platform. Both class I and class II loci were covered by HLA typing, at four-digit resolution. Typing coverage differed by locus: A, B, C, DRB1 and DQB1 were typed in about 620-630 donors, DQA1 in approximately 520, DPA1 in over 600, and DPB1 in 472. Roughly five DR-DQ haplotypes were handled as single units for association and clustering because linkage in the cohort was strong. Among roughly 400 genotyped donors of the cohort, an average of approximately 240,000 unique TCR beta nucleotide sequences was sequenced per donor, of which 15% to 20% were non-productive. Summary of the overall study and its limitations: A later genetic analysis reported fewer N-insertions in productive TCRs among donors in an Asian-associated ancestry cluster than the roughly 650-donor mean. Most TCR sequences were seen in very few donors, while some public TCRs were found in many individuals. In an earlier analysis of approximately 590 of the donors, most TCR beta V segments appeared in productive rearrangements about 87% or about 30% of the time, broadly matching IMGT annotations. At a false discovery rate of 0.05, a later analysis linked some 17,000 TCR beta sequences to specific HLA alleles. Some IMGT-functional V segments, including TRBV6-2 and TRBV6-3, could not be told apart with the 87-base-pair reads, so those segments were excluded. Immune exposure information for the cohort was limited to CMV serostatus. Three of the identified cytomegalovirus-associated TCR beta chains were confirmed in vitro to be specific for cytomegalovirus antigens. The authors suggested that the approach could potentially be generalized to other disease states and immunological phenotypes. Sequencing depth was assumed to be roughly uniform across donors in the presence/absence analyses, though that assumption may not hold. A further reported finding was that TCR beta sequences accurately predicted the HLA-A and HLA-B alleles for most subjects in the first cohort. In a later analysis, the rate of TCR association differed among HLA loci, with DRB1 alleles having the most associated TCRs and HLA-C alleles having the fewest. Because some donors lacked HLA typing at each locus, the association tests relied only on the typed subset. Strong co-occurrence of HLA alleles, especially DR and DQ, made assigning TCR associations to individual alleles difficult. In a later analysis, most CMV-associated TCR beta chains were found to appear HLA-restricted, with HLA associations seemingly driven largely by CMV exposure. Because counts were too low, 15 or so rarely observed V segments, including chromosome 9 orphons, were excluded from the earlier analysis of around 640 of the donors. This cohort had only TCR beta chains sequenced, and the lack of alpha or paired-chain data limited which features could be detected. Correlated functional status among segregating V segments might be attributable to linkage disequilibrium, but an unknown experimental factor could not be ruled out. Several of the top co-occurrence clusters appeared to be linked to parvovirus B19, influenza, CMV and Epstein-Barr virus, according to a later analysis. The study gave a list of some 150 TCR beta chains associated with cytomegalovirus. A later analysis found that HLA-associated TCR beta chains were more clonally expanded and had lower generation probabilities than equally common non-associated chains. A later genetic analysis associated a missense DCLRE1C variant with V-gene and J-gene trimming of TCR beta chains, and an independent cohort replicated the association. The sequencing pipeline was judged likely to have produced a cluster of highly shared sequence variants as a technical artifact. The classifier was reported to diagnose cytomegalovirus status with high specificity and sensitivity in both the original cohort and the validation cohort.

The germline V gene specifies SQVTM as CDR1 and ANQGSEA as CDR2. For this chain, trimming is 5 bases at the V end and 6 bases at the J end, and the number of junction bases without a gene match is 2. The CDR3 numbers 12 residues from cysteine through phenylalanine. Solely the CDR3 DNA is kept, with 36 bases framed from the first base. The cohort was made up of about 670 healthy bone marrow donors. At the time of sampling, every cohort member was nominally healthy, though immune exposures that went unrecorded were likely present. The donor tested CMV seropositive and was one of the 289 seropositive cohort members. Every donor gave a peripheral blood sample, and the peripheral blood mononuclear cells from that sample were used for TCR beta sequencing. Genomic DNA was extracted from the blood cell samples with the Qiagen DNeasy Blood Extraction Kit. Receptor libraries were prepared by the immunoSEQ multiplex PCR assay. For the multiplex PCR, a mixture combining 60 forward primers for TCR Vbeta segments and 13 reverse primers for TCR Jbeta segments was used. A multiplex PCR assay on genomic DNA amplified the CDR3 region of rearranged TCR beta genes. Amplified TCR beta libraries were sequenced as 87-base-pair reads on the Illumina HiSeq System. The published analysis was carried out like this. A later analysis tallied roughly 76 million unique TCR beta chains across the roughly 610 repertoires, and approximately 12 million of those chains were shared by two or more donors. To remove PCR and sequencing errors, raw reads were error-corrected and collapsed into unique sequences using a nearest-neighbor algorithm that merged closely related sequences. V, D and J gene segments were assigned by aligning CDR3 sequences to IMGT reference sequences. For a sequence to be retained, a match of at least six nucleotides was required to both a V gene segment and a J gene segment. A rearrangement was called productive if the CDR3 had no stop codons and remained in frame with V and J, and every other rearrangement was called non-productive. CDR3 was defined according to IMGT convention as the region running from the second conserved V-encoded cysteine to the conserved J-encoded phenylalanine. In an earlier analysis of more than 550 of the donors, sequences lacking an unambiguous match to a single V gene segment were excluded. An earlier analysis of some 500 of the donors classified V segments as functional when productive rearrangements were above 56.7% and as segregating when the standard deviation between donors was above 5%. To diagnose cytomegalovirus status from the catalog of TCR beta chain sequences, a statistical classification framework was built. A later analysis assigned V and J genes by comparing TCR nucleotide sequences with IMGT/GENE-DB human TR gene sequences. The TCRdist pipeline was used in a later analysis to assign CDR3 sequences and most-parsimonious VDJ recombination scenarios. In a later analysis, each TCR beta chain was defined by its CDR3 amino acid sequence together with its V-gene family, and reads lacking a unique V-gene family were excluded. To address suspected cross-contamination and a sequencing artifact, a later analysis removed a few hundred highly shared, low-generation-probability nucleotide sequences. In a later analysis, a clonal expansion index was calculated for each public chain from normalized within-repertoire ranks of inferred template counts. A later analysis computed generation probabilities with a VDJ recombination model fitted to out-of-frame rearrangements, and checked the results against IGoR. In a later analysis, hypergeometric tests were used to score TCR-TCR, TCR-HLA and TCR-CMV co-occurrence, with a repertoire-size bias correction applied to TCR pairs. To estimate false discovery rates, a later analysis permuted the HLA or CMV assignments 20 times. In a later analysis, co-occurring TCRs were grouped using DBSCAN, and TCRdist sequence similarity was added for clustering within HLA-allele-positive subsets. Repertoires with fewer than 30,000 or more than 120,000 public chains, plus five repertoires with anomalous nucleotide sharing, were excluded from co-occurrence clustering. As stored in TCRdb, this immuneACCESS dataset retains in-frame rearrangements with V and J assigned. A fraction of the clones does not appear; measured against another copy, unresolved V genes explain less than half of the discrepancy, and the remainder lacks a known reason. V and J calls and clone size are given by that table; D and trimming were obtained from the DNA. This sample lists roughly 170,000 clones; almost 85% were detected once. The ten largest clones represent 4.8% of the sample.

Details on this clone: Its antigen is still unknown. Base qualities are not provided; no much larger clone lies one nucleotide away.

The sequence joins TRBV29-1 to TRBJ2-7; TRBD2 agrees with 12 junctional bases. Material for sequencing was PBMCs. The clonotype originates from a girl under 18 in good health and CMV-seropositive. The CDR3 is CSVLAGGSEQYF. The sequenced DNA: TGCAGCGTTCTAGCGGGGGGGAGCGAGCAGTACTTC.